The clone carrying this T cell receptor beta chain showed up many times. What it binds is unknown. The data were obtained in a study of early T cells in non-severe SARS-CoV-2 infection. V shed 7 bases, J shed 1 base, and the junction held 8 bases outside the gene matches. The germline CDR1 and CDR2 sequences are SGHTA and FQGNSA. The CDR3 runs to 15 residues. In the library, individual cDNA molecules carried attached unique molecular identifiers. TCRdb reprocessed the 5' RACE reads with MiXCR, giving one entry per CDR3 protein. The sample carries 100,000 to 130,000 distinct CDR3 sequences, over 8.5% recorded once. Study outcomes and limitations: The matching step, a VDJdb search, favored anti-spike CD8 responses and missed private and CD4 specificities.

This chain joins TRBV7-2 and TRBJ2-7; TRBD2 agrees at 9 bases. Sequencing was done on a sample of whole blood. The receptor's source is an adult who was a healthcare worker with PCR-confirmed SARS-CoV-2 infection or an uninfected control (not recorded which). CDR3 DNA: TGTGCCAGCAACCCGAGCGGGAGGAATTCCTACGAGCAGTACTTC. Translating it yields CASNPSGRNSYEQYF. Combining the CDR3 with reference TRBV7-2 and TRBJ2-7 gives the whole variable domain GAGVSQSPSNKVTEKGKDVELRCDPISGHTALYWYRQSLGQGLEFLIYFQGNSAPDKSGLPSDRFSAERTGGSVSTLTIQRTQQEDSAVYLCASNPSGRNSYEQYFGPGTRLTVT.